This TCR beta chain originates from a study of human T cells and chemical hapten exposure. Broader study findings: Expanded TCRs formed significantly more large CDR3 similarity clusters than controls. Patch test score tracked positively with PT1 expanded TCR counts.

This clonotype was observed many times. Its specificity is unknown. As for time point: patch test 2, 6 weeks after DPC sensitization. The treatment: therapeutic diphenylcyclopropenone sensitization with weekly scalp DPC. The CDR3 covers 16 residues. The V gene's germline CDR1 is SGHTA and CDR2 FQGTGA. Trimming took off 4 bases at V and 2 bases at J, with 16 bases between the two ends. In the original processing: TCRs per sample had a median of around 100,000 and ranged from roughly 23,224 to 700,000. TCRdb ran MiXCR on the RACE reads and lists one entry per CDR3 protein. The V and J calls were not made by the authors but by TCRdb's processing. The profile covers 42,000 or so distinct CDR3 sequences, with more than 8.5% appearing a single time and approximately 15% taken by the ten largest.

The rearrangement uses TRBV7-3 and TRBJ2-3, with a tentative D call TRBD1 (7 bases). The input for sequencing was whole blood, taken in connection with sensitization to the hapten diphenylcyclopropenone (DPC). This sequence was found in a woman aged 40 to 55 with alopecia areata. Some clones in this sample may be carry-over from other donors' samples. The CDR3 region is CASSSPSGGNTDTQYF. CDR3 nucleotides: TGTGCCAGCAGCTCCCCCTCAGGGGGGAACACAGATACGCAGTATTTT. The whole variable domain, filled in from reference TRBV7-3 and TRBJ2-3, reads GAGVSQTPSNKVTEKGKYVELRCDPISGHTALYWYRQSLGQGPEFLIYFQGTGAADDSGLPNDRFFAVRPEGSVSTLKIQRTERGDSAVYLCASSSPSGGNTDTQYFGPGTRLTVL.